A selection of T cell receptor beta chains follows, all from one sample in a study of radiation and T cells in renal cell carcinoma. Using immunoSEQ multiplex PCR, the repertoire was profiled, and TCRdb retains in-frame clones only, with some absent. The table records around 17,000 clones, approximately 58% of them present only once. The starting material was tumor tissue, obtained from a patient whose treatment was nephrectomy without radiotherapy. The receptor set was obtained from a man in his forties with renal cell carcinoma. Each CDR3 is given with its conserved first and last residue. D genes are given only for firm matches. Clone size is shown for a subset of rows, as once, few, many or a class of expanded clone.

abundance	v_gene	d_gene	j_gene	CDR3nt	CDR3aa
-	TRBV27	TRBD1	TRBJ1-2	TGTGCCAGCAGGAAGGTTGTAGGGGGCGAACTCTATGGCTACACCTTC	CASRKVVGGELYGYTF
once	TRBV18	-	TRBJ1-4	TGTGCCAGCTCACCACTGGGGCAGAATGAAAAACTGTTTTTT	CASSPLGQNEKLFF
few	TRBV2	-	TRBJ1-1	TGTGCCGGTAGTCAGGGGCTAAACACTGAAGCTTTCTTT	CAGSQGLNTEAFF
once	TRBV5-1	TRBD1	TRBJ1-1	TGCGCCAGCAGCATTACACCGGGACAGGGGGAAGCTTTCTTT	CASSITPGQGEAFF
-	TRBV13	TRBD2	TRBJ2-7	TGTGCCAGCAGCATCCGTAGCGGGGGGGCGCTCGAGCAGTACTTC	CASSIRSGGALEQYF
few	TRBV5-5	TRBD2	TRBJ2-1	TGTGCCAGCAGCTTGTCTAGCGGGGGCTTGTACAATGAGCAGTTCTTC	CASSLSSGGLYNEQFF
few	TRBV6-1	-	TRBJ1-2	TGTGCCATCCAACGACGGGCCGGGGACCCCTATGGCTACACCTTC	CAIQRRAGDPYGYTF
few	TRBV7-3	-	TRBJ2-7	TGTGCCAGCAGCTTAGTGAGTCTTGTCGACGAGCAGTACTTC	CASSLVSLVDEQYF
once	TRBV5-5	-	TRBJ2-7	TGTGCCAGCAGCTTGGATTACGAGCAGTACTTC	CASSLDYEQYF
-	TRBV4-3	TRBD2	TRBJ2-2	TGCGCCAGCAGCCGCCGACTAGCGGGGGGGCAGGGCGGGGAGCTGTTTTTT	CASSRRLAGGQGGELFF
-	TRBV6-4	-	TRBJ1-5	TGTGCCAGCACCGACAAGGGGCAGGGTAACCAGCCCCAGCATTTT	CASTDKGQGNQPQHF
-	TRBV6-6	TRBD1	TRBJ1-2	TGTGCCAGCAGTTACTCACAGGGGAGCGGCTACACCTTC	CASSYSQGSGYTF
-	TRBV5-8	-	TRBJ2-7	TGTGCCAGGACAAGGCAGGAAAACTACGAGCAGTACTTC	CARTRQENYEQYF
-	TRBV11-1	-	TRBJ2-3	TGTGCCAGCAGCCCAACTCCTGGAATGGGCACAGATACGCAGTATTTT	CASSPTPGMGTDTQYF
-	TRBV7-9	TRBD2	TRBJ2-1	TGTGCCAGCAGCTCTTCTCGACTAGCGGGGGTCTACAATGAGCAGTTCTTC	CASSSSRLAGVYNEQFF
-	TRBV19	-	TRBJ2-1	TGTGCCAGTAGTATTTCCCCACAGGGCCTTGAGCAGTTCTTC	CASSISPQGLEQFF
few	TRBV2	-	TRBJ2-3	TGTGCCAGCAGGGGGCCGGGGCGGCTCACAGATACGCAGTATTTT	CASRGPGRLTDTQYF
-	TRBV5-1	-	TRBJ1-3	TGCGCCAGCAGCTTGATAGCGGGGGCTGGAAACACCATATATTTT	CASSLIAGAGNTIYF
-	TRBV2	TRBD1	TRBJ2-1	TGTGCCAGCACCTGGGACAGTTACTACAATGAGCAGTTCTTC	CASTWDSYYNEQFF
few	TRBV6-6	TRBD1	TRBJ1-4	TGTGCCAGCAGTTCACAGGGGGTTGGCACTAATGAAAAACTGTTTTTT	CASSSQGVGTNEKLFF
few	TRBV5-1	-	TRBJ1-5	TGCGCCAGCCGGGAAGGAGGGGACGAGGATCAGCCCCAGCATTTT	CASREGGDEDQPQHF
-	TRBV15	TRBD2	TRBJ2-3	TGTGCCACCAGCAGACCCCGCGGAGCTGGGGGGGTGGATACGCAGTATTTT	CATSRPRGAGGVDTQYF
-	TRBV5-4	TRBD1	TRBJ2-2	TGTGCCAGCAGTGAGACAGGGGTGAGGACCGGGGAGCTGTTTTTT	CASSETGVRTGELFF
few	TRBV9	-	TRBJ1-2	TGTGCCAGCAGCGTCGACGCCCAGGGGTCTAACTATGGCTACACCTTC	CASSVDAQGSNYGYTF
-	TRBV19	-	TRBJ2-3	TGTGCCAGTAGCACCGAAGGGCAGAGAAAAGATACGCAGTATTTT	CASSTEGQRKDTQYF
-	TRBV5-1	-	TRBJ2-1	TGCGCCAGCAGCCAAGGACAGAGCAATGAGCAGTTCTTC	CASSQGQSNEQFF
-	TRBV27	-	TRBJ2-6	TGTGCCAGCACTCACTCTGGGGCCAACGTCCTGACTTTC	CASTHSGANVLTF
-	TRBV19	TRBD1	TRBJ2-6	TGTGCCAGTAGGGCTGGACAGGGCTCCTCTGGGGCCAACGTCCTGACTTTC	CASRAGQGSSGANVLTF
-	TRBV7-9	-	TRBJ2-1	TGTGCCAGCAGTACAGCCTACAATGAGCAGTTCTTC	CASSTAYNEQFF
medium-sized	TRBV4-2	TRBD2	TRBJ2-1	TGTGCCAGCAGCCAGACTAGCGGGGGGACATACAATGAGCAGTTCTTC	CASSQTSGGTYNEQFF
few	TRBV5-6	-	TRBJ1-2	TGTGCCAGCAGCGCGGCGACATTCTATGGCTACACCTTC	CASSAATFYGYTF
-	TRBV6-1	TRBD1	TRBJ1-5	TGTGCCAGCAGTGAGTCCTCCGGGACAGGGAATCAGCCCCAGCATTTT	CASSESSGTGNQPQHF
once	TRBV6-5	-	TRBJ1-5	TGTGCCAGCAGAGGGACGGGCAATCAGCCCCAGCATTTT	CASRGTGNQPQHF
few	TRBV7-9	-	TRBJ1-1	TGTGCCAGCAGCTCTCATTTGGCCACTGAAGCTTTCTTT	CASSSHLATEAFF
-	TRBV6-5	-	TRBJ1-2	TGTGCCAGCAGTTTGCTCGGCTATGGCTACACCTTC	CASSLLGYGYTF
-	TRBV10-3	-	TRBJ1-1	TGTGCCATCAGGGGGACCCTAGAGGACACTGAAGCTTTCTTT	CAIRGTLEDTEAFF
-	TRBV7-2	-	TRBJ2-3	TGTGCCAGCAGCCCATATGGTACGCAGTATTTT	CASSPYGTQYF
-	TRBV2	-	TRBJ1-3	TGTGCCAGCAGTGACGCAGGTCAGAGCTCTGGAAACACCATATATTTT	CASSDAGQSSGNTIYF